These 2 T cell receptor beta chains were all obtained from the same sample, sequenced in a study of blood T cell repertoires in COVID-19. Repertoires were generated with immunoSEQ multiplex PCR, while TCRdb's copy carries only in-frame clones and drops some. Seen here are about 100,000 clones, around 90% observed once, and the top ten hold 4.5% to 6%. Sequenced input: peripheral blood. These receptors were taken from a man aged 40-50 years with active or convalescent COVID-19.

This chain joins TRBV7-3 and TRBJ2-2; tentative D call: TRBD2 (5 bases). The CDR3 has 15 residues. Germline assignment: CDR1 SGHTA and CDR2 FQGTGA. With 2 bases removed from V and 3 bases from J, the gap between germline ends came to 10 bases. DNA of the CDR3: TGTGCCAGCAGCTTACGGTGGGAGCACACCGGGGAGCTGTTTTTT. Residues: CASSLRWEHTGELFF.

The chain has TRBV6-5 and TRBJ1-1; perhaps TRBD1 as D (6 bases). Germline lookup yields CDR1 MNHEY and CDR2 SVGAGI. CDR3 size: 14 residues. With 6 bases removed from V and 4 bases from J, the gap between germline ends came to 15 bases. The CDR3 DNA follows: TGTGCCAGCAGGGCAACGAAAGGGGGCACTGAAGCTTTCTTT. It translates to CASRATKGGTEAFF.